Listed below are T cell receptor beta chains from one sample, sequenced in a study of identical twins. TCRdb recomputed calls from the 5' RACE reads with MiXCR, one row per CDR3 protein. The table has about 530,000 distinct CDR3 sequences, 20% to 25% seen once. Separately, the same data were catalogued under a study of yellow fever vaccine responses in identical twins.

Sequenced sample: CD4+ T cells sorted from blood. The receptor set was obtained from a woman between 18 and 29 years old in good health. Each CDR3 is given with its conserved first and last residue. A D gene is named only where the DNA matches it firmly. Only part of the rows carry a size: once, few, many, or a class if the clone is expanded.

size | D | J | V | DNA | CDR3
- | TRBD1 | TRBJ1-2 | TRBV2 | TGTGCCAGCAGGCCCCCTAGGGACAGGCCCAGCTATGGCTACACCTTC | CASRPPRDRPSYGYTF
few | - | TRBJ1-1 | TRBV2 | TGTGCCACCACTTGGGGGGGGAACACTGAAGCTTTCTTT | CATTWGGNTEAFF
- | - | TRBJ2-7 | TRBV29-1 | TGCAGCGTTGGACCCGTGGGGGGTTACGAGCAGTACTTC | CSVGPVGGYEQYF
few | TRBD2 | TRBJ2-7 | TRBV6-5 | TGTGCCAGCACGTTCAGGCTAGCGGGAGTTCCCGAGCAGTACTTC | CASTFRLAGVPEQYF
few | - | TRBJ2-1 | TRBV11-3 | TGTGCCAGCAGGGCCGGGTACAATGAGCAGTTCTTC | CASRAGYNEQFF
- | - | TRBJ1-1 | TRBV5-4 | TGTGCCAGCGCTACAGGGAACACTGAAGCTTTCTTT | CASATGNTEAFF
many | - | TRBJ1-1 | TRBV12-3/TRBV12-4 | TGCGCCAGCAGCTTGCAGGGGAACACTGAAGCTTTCTTT | CASSLQGNTEAFF
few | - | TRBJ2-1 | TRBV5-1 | TGCGCCAGCAGCTCCAGTTGGGAGCAGTTCTTC | CASSSSWEQFF
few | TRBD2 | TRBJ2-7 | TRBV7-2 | TGTGCCAGCAGCGTTAGCGGGGGCAGCTCCTACGAGCAGTACTTC | CASSVSGGSSYEQYF
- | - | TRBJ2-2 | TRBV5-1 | TGCGCCAGCAGCTTGGTGTCGGCCCTGGTGTCCGGGGAGCTGTTTTTT | CASSLVSALVSGELFF
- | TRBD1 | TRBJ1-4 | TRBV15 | TGTGCCACCAGCAACAACCGGGACAGGGGTGCAAAACTGTTTTTT | CATSNNRDRGAKLFF
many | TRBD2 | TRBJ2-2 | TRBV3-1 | TGTGCCAGCAGCCAAGCGGCGGGAGAGCTTTTCTTC | CASSQAAGELFF
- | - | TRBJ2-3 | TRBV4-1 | TGCGCCAGCAGCCTTCTACCGTCCAGGGTAGATACGCAGTATTTT | CASSLLPSRVDTQYF
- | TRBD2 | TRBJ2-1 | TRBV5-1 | TGCGCCAGCAGCGCTATGGCTAGCGGGAGCAATGAGCAGTTCTTC | CASSAMASGSNEQFF
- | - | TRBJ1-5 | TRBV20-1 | TGCAGTGCAACGATAGCGGGCACCACCCGTCATTTT | CSATIAGTTRHF
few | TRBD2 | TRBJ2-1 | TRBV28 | TGTGCCAGCAGTTTCCCCAGGAGTAGCGGGAATGGTAATGAGCAGTTCTTC | CASSFPRSSGNGNEQFF
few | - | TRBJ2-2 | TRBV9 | TGTGCCAGCAGCGTAATTGCGGCGAACACCGGGGAGCTGTTTTTT | CASSVIAANTGELFF
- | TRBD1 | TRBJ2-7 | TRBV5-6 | TGTGCCAGCAGCTTGGGGACAGGCTACTCCTACGAGCAGTACTTC | CASSLGTGYSYEQYF
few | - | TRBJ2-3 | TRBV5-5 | TGTGCCAGCAGCTTCGGGCCGCATTCTAGCACAGATACGCAGTATTTT | CASSFGPHSSTDTQYF
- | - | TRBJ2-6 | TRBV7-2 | TGTGCCAGCAGCCGCCCTAAAGGATTTGGGGCCAACGTCCTGACTTTC | CASSRPKGFGANVLTF
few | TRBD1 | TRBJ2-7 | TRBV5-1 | TGCGCCAGCAGCATCGACGGGACAGGGGCTGGCGAGCAGTACTTC | CASSIDGTGAGEQYF
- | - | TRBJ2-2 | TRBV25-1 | TGTGCCAGCAGTAAAAACCCCGGTTTGGCCGGGGAGCTGTTTTTT | CASSKNPGLAGELFF
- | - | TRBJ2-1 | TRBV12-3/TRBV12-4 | TGTGCCAGCACCCCGGGGGCCAGCGGGTACAATGAGCAGTTCTTC | CASTPGASGYNEQFF
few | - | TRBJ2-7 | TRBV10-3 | TGTGCCATCAGTGAGGGAGGAACCGAGCAGTACTTC | CAISEGGTEQYF
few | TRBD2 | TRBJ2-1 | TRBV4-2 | TGTGCCAGCAGCCGAGTAGTTTCAGCGGGAGGACCGTCCTACAATGAGCAGTTCTTC | CASSRVVSAGGPSYNEQFF
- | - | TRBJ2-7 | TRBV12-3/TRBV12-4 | TGTGCCAGCAGTTTTCTTCGCTACGAGCAGTACTTC | CASSFLRYEQYF
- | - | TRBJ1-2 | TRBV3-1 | TGTGCCAGCTCAGTATCCCGTACCCTGTCTATTCATGGCTACACCTTC | CASSVSRTLSIHGYTF
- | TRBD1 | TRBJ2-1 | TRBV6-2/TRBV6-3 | TGTGCCAGCAGTTACTTGGGACAGGACAATGAGCAGTTCTTC | CASSYLGQDNEQFF
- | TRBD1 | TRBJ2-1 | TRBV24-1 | TGTGCCACCAGTGATTTGGCGACAGGGTCGAACAATGAGCAGTTCTTC | CATSDLATGSNNEQFF
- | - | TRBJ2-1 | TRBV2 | TGTGCCAGCAGTGTTGAGCGCTTGCTCTACAATGAGCAGTTCTTC | CASSVERLLYNEQFF
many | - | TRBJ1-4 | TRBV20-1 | TGCAGTGCTAGGGACCTCGGGTGGTCTAATGAAAAACTGTTTTTT | CSARDLGWSNEKLFF
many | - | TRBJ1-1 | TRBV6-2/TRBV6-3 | TGTGCCAGCAGAAACAGGCCCACTGAAGCTTTCTTT | CASRNRPTEAFF
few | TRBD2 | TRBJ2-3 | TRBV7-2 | TGTGCCAGCAGCTTAGCGCGACTAGCGGGAAAGGGAGATACGCAGTATTTT | CASSLARLAGKGDTQYF
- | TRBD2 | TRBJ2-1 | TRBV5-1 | TGCGCCAGCAGCTTCGGGGCAGGGAGGGATGAGCAGTTCTTC | CASSFGAGRDEQFF
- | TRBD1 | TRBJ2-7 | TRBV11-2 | TGTGCCAGCAGCTTAGACGGGACAGGGTCTTACGAGCAGTACTTC | CASSLDGTGSYEQYF
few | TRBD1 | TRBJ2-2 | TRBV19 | TGTGCCAGTAGTATGTATTGGGACAGGGGGCACACCGGGGAGCTGTTTTTT | CASSMYWDRGHTGELFF
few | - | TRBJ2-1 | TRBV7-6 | TGTGCCAGCAGCTTAATTGATGGGAGGTCCAATGAGCAGTTCTTC | CASSLIDGRSNEQFF
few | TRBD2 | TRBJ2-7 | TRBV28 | TGTGCCAGCACCGCCGGGGGGACTAGCGGGAGTTTCTACGAGCAGTACTTC | CASTAGGTSGSFYEQYF
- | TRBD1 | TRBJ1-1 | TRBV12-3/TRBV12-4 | TGTGCCCTCTGTTTAAGTAGAGGGGCCAGGGGGAGGAACACTGAAGCTTTCTTT | CALCLSRGARGRNTEAFF
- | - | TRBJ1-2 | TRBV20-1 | TGCAGTGCTAGGGTTCTCGGCTACACCTTC | CSARVLGYTF
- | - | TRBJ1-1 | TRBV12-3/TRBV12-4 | TGTGCCAGTGGACAGCCCACTGAAGCTTTCTTT | CASGQPTEAFF
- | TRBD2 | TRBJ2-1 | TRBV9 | TGTGCCAGCAGCCCCGGGGGACTAGACGGGAGTTACAATGAGCAGTTCTTC | CASSPGGLDGSYNEQFF
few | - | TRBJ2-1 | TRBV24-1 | TGTGCCACCAGTGACCCTGGACACAACAATGAGCAGTTCTTC | CATSDPGHNNEQFF
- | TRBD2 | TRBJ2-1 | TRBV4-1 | TGCGCCAGCAGCCAAGTTTCGAGCGGGGGGTCCTCCTACAATGAGCAGTTCTTC | CASSQVSSGGSSYNEQFF
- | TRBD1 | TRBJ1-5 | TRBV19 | TGTGCCAGTCGCAACAGGGGCCAGCCCCAGCATTTT | CASRNRGQPQHF
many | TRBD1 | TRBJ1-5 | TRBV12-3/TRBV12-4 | TGTGCCAGCAGTTTTAGGGGGCAGGGCGAAAATCAGCCCCAGCATTTT | CASSFRGQGENQPQHF
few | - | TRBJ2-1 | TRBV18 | TGTGCCAGCTCACCAGGTGGGGTCTCCTACAATGAGCAGTTCTTC | CASSPGGVSYNEQFF
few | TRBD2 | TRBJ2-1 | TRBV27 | TGTGCCAGCAGTCTTGCTGGACTAGCGGGAGTACGACGGGCCGTTCGGGAGCAGTTCTTC | CASSLAGLAGVRRAVREQFF
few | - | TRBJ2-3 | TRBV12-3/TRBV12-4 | TGTGCCAGCAGTTCGGAGGGCAGGGGGGCAGATACGCAGTATTTT | CASSSEGRGADTQYF
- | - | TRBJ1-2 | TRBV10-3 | TGTGCCATCAGTGAGTCGACAGCCGGCTACACCTTC | CAISESTAGYTF
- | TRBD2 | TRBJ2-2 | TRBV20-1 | TGCAGTGCCCGAGCGGGGGCCTCGAACACCGGGGAGCTGTTTTTT | CSARAGASNTGELFF
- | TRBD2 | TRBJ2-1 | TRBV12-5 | TGTGCTAGTGGACGCGGACTAGCGGCGCTCTCCTACAATGAGCAGTTCTTC | CASGRGLAALSYNEQFF
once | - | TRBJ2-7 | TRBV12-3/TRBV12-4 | TGTGCCAGCAGGACAGGCGCTAGCTCCTACGAGCAGTACTTC | CASRTGASSYEQYF
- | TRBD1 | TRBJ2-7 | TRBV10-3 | TGTGCCATACAGGGGGCTTCGGCCTACGAGCAGTACTTC | CAIQGASAYEQYF
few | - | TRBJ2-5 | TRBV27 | TGTGCCAGCAGTTTAGGGGCAGGGGTCGCCACCCAGTACTTC | CASSLGAGVATQYF
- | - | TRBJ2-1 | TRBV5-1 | TGCGCCAGCAGCTTGGAACCGGGAACCTCCTACAATGAGCAGTTCTTC | CASSLEPGTSYNEQFF
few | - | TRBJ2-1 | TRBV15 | TGTGCCACCAGCAGAGATGTCGGACTGATCAATGAGCAGTTCTTC | CATSRDVGLINEQFF
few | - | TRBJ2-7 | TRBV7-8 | TGTGCCAGCAGATCCGGATCGGGGCGAGGGGACGAGCAGTACTTC | CASRSGSGRGDEQYF
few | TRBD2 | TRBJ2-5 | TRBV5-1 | TGCGCCAGCAGCTTGGCGACCCAGGGACTAGCGGGAGTAGGCCAAGAGACCCAGTACTTC | CASSLATQGLAGVGQETQYF
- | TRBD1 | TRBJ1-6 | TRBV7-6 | TGTGCCAGCAGCTCTGACAGGGGTCTTTCACCCCTCCACTTT | CASSSDRGLSPLHF